Listed below are T cell receptor beta chains from one sample, sequenced in a study of T-cell reconstitution after alpha-beta-depleted transplantation in children. MiXCR, run by TCRdb on the PCR reads, gives a single entry per CDR3 protein. The data hold around 440,000 distinct CDR3 sequences, with 15% to 20% observed a single time. This specimen was PBMCs, mostly from graft donor cells, taken 360 days after TCRalphabeta/CD19-depleted stem cell transplant. These receptor sequences come from a boy under two years old who had a stem cell transplant for Wiskott-Aldrich syndrome, so the T cells may come from the graft donor. The CDR3 runs from the conserved cysteine through the conserved F or W. The order of the fields is D gene, V gene, J gene, clone size, CDR3 DNA, CDR3 protein. The D gene is left open where the match is weak. Clone size is shown for a subset of rows, as once, few, many or a class of expanded clone.

>TRBD2|TRBV9|TRBJ2-1|-
TGTGCCAGCAGCGTAGCCTTACAACTAGCGGGGATCAATGAGCAGTTCTTC
CASSVALQLAGINEQFF
>TRBD2|TRBV20-1|TRBJ2-3|-
TGCAGTGCCCCCGGGACTACGCTTTACACAGATACGCAGTATTTT
CSAPGTTLYTDTQYF
>-|TRBV29-1|TRBJ2-1|-
TGCAGCGTTGGGATAGCGGCTACATCCTACAATGAGCAGTTCTTC
CSVGIAATSYNEQFF
>TRBD1|TRBV7-9|TRBJ1-5|once
TGTGCCAGCAGCGGGGACAGGGAACGCAATCAGCCCCAGCATTTT
CASSGDRERNQPQHF
>-|TRBV20-1|TRBJ2-7|few
TGCAGTGCTGATGACAGGCGCTCCTACGAGCAGTACTTC
CSADDRRSYEQYF
>-|TRBV27|TRBJ2-7|-
TGTGCCAGCAGTTCCCTGAGGGGTATAGCCTACGAGCAGTACTTC
CASSSLRGIAYEQYF
>-|TRBV18|TRBJ2-7|few
TGTGCCAGCTCACCCGAGACAGAAATAAGTAGCGAGCAGTACTTC
CASSPETEISSEQYF
>-|TRBV7-9|TRBJ2-7|-
TGTGCCAGCAGCCCCTCCTTCACGGGGTGGTACGAGCAGTACTTC
CASSPSFTGWYEQYF
>TRBD1|TRBV7-2|TRBJ2-7|few
TGTGCCAGCAGCTTATCCCCATACGCAGGGGGCAACGAGCAGTACTTC
CASSLSPYAGGNEQYF
>-|TRBV7-9|TRBJ1-2|few
TGTGCCAGCAGCTTAGTAGACGGAGCTAACTATGGCTACACCTTC
CASSLVDGANYGYTF
>-|TRBV6-6|TRBJ1-6|many
TGTGCCAGCCCGTGGCCCCTCCACTTT
CASPWPLHF
>TRBD2|TRBV12-3/TRBV12-4|TRBJ2-7|-
TGTGCCAGCAGGGGGACTAGCGGGTACGAGCAGTACTTC
CASRGTSGYEQYF
>-|TRBV11-2|TRBJ2-1|few
TGTGCCAGCAGCCCCGGGAGTGAAGGGGTGCAGTTCTTC
CASSPGSEGVQFF